This TCR beta chain was captured in a study of OX40 agonist ivuxolimab in advanced cancers. Findings and caveats of the study: The CD4+ and CD8+ T cells in the blood had expanded clonally by week 6 at 0.1 to 3.0 mg/kg.

The CDR3 totals 11 residues. Trimming pared 6 bases from V and 7 bases from J, leaving 7 bases between. Per the germline V gene, CDR1 is LNHDA and CDR2 is SQIVND (reference sequence). TCRdb's table, derived via immunoSEQ multiplex PCR, lists solely in-frame clones and lacks some. This sample yields some 66,000 clones, of which more than 75% are seen a single time; approximately 0.39% belongs to the top ten. A word on this clone: Antigen unknown.

The sequences come from CD4+ or CD8+ T cells sorted from blood, collected in a trial of the OX40 agonist ivuxolimab. This TCR derives from an adult with an advanced solid tumor such as melanoma, head and neck, liver or kidney cancer. This chain uses TRBV19 with TRBJ2-1; D gene uncertain. The CDR3 loop is CASRAWNEQFF. The CDR3 coding sequence is TGTGCCAGTAGGGCCTGGAATGAGCAGTTCTTC.